The 20 T cell receptor beta chains below were found in one sample sequenced in a study of CD8 T cells in Susac syndrome. RNA, at about 0.45 to 1 ug, was reverse transcribed with random hexamers. TCRdb called the immunoSEQ multiplex PCR reads again in MiXCR, with one record for every CDR3 protein. The sample has about 250,000 distinct CDR3 sequences, roughly 93% seen once. Sequencing was carried out using CD4+ T cells from PBMCs. These receptors were collected from a human donor with multiple sclerosis.

The rearrangement joins TRBV29-1 to TRBJ1-1; the D gene is possibly TRBD1 (6 bases). This CDR3 is built from 12 residues. Per the germline V gene, CDR1 is SQVTM and CDR2 is ANQGSEA. Trimming removed 7 bases from V and 1 base from J, with 10 bases in between. This CDR3 reads CSAATGNTEAFF. The CDR3 DNA is TGCAGCGCCGCGACAGGGAACACTGAAGCTTTCTTT.

CDR3 sequence reads: CASSSRAHEKLFF. The CDR3 DNA reads TGTGCCAGCAGCTCCCGGGCCCACGAAAAACTGTTTTTT. This chain links TRBV7-9 with TRBJ1-4; no clear D gene. CDR3 length: 13 residues. Germline assignment: CDR1 SEHNR and CDR2 FQNEAQ (reference sequence). Trimming took 4 bases from V and 8 from J, leaving 11 bases between them. The complete variable domain, with remaining parts taken from reference TRBV7-9 and TRBJ1-4, reads DTGVSQNPRHKITKRGQNVTFRCDPISEHNRLYWYRQTLGQGPEFLTYFQNEAQLEKSRLLSDRFSAERPKGSFSTLEIQRTEQGDSAMYLCASSSRAHEKLFFGSGTQLSVL.

The chain joins TRBV12-3 or TRBV12-4 to TRBJ1-1; D is perhaps TRBD1 (5 bases). This CDR3 contains 14 residues. Trimming left V 6 bases short and J 2 bases short, with 13 bases between. CDR3 sequence (DNA): TGTGCCAGCAGCCTCAGGGATACCAACACTGAAGCTTTCTTT. Translation gives CASSLRDTNTEAFF.

This clonotype was seen only a few times. The CDR3 coding sequence is TGTGCCAGCAGTGTCAGCGGCTCCTACAATGAGCAGTTCTTC. Protein: CASSVSGSYNEQFF. This rearrangement joins TRBV2 to TRBJ2-1; D possibly corresponds to TRBD2 (5 bases). The CDR3 runs to 14 residues. Germline assignment: CDR1 SNHLY and CDR2 FYNNEI. Trimming left V 4 bases short and J 0 bases short, with 7 bases between.

The genes are TRBV29-1 and TRBJ1-2; D may be TRBD1 (6 bases). The length of the CDR3 is 12 residues. Looked up from germline, CDR1 is SQVTM and CDR2 is ANQGSEA. V was clipped by 8 bases and J by 8 bases, with 18 bases between them. CDR3 amino acids: CSPGPGADGYTF. In DNA form, the CDR3 reads TGCAGCCCTGGGCCAGGGGCCGACGGCTACACCTTC.

The chain recombines TRBV5-4 with TRBJ2-6, with a weak D call TRBD1 (6 bases). Trimming cost V 0 bases and J 1 base, with 17 bases left between them. The CDR3 spans 19 residues. From germline, CDR1 is SGHNT and CDR2 YYREEE (reference sequence). The CDR3 region is CASSLGFRQVLSGANVLTF. The CDR3 region has the DNA TGTGCCAGCAGCTTGGGATTTCGACAGGTACTTTCTGGGGCCAACGTCCTGACTTTC.

The rearrangement links TRBV4-2 to TRBJ2-2; 13 bases agree with TRBD2. V lost 1 base, J lost 5 bases, and 4 bases stayed unmatched. From germline, CDR1 is LGHNA and CDR2 YNFKEQ. This CDR3 is built from 17 residues. The CDR3 DNA reads TGTGCCAGCAGCCAAGGGACTAGCGGGAGAGGGACCGGGGAGCTGTTTTTT. Translated, it gives CASSQGTSGRGTGELFF.

This clonotype was observed a handful of times. The chain recombines TRBV6-1 with TRBJ2-7, with D unresolved. V lost 4 bases, J lost 0 bases, and 13 bases lay in between. Germline CDR1 is MNHNS and CDR2 is SASEGT. The CDR3 loop spans 15 amino acids. The CDR3 reads CASSARLWGSYEQYV. CDR3 bases: TGTGCCAGCAGTGCGCGGTTGTGGGGCTCCTACGAGCAGTACGTC.

This sequence joins TRBV23-1 and TRBJ2-2; the D is unclear. TRBV23-1 is reported as an ORF; its role is uncertain. The length of the CDR3 is 16 residues. The germline V and J ends were trimmed by 4 bases and 6 bases, with 18 bases remaining between them. This chain's CDR3 is CASSPSPGPPAGELFF. DNA for the CDR3: TGCGCCAGCAGTCCCTCCCCCGGGCCCCCGGCCGGGGAGCTGTTTTTT.

The gene calls are TRBV4-1 and TRBJ1-5; D is unresolved. The germline V gene encodes CDR1 MGHRA and CDR2 YSYEKL. The CDR3 totals 14 residues. V was clipped by 8 bases and J by 2 bases, with 13 bases between them. The CDR3 region has the DNA TGCGCCAGCCGCGGATTAGGTGGCAATCAGCCCCAGCATTTT. Its translation is CASRGLGGNQPQHF.

This clonotype showed up just once. The V gene is TRBV12-3 or TRBV12-4, the J gene TRBJ1-5, with TRBD1 identical over 8 bases. The V and J ends lost 4 bases and 0 bases, in that order; junction bases with no gene match: 14. This CDR3 is 19 amino acids long. The CDR3 DNA reads as TGTGCCAGCAGTTCAAACCCGACAGGGGTCCTTTATAGCAATCAGCCCCAGCATTTT. It yields the protein CASSSNPTGVLYSNQPQHF.

The rearrangement links TRBV6-1 to TRBJ2-7; D call uncertain. The CDR3 totals 15 residues. The germline V gene has CDR1 MNHNS and CDR2 SASEGT. Trimming shortened V by 4 bases and J by 2 bases, and 15 bases separated the two germline ends. Written as DNA, the CDR3 is TGTGCCAGCAGTGCCATGCAAGGTCCAACCTACGAGCAGTACTTC. Amino acids: CASSAMQGPTYEQYF.

The rearrangement links TRBV2 to TRBJ1-1; 7 bases are a match to TRBD1. This CDR3 has 14 residues. The V segment lost 6 bases and the J segment 0 bases; nucleotides outside the gene matches: 4. Germline CDR1 reads SNHLY; CDR2 reads FYNNEI. The CDR3 nucleotides read TGTGCCAGCAGGGAGGGACAGTTGAACACTGAAGCTTTCTTT. This codes for CASREGQLNTEAFF.

This chain's CDR3 is CASSQDNRFLTDTQYF. The CDR3 region has the DNA TGCGCCAGCAGCCAAGATAACAGGTTCCTCACAGATACGCAGTATTTT. The chain links TRBV4-1 to TRBJ2-3; TRBD1 might be the D (5 bases). V was trimmed by 0 bases and J by 2 bases, leaving 12 bases between them. Germline assignment: CDR1 MGHRA and CDR2 YSYEKL. The CDR3 is made up of 16 amino acids.

This clonotype was recorded once. The gene calls are TRBV6-1 and TRBJ1-1; 8 bases map to TRBD1. CDR1 and CDR2 from the germline V gene are MNHNS and SASEGT. V lost 5 bases, J lost 4 bases, and 9 bases stayed unmatched. This CDR3 is built from 15 residues. CDR3 sequence reads: CASSTLWTGSTEAFF. CDR3 DNA sequence: TGTGCCAGCAGTACTCTCTGGACAGGGTCCACTGAAGCTTTCTTT.

The V call is TRBV11-2, the J call TRBJ2-5, with no clear D. Germline CDR1 and CDR2: SGHAT and FQNNGV. This CDR3 spans 13 amino acids. V was shortened by 5 bases and J by 2 bases, with 9 bases between the two germline ends. The DNA for the CDR3 is TGTGCCAGCAGCCCCGGGTGGCAAGAGACCCAGTACTTC. This codes for CASSPGWQETQYF.

The chain joins TRBV3-1 to TRBJ1-5; TRBD1 matches at 9 bases. With V trimmed by 4 bases and J by 6 bases, 7 bases remained unmatched. The V gene's germline CDR1 is LGHDT and CDR2 YNNKEL (reference sequence). CDR3 size: 15 residues. CDR3: CASSRGTGLSQPQHF. Here the CDR3 DNA reads TGTGCCAGCAGCCGCGGGACAGGGTTAAGTCAGCCCCAGCATTTT.

This chain joins TRBV20-1 and TRBJ2-3; 7 bases are shared with TRBD1. CDR1 is DFQATT and CDR2 is SNEGSKA in the germline V gene (reference sequence). This CDR3 is 15 amino acids long. The trim removed 6 bases at V and 2 bases at J, leaving 11 bases unmatched. CDR3 bases: TGCAGTGCCCCCGGACAGGCTCCATTCACAGATACGCAGTATTTT. Its protein product is CSAPGQAPFTDTQYF.

The chain uses TRBV29-1 and TRBJ1-1; D gene ambiguous. Deletions cut 7 bases from V and 0 bases from J, with 18 bases between. CDR1 and CDR2 from the germline V gene are SQVTM and ANQGSEA. The CDR3 is 15 residues long. CDR3 nucleotides: TGCAGCGCCCTGCCCCCCGGCGGGGTGAACACTGAAGCTTTCTTT. Amino acids: CSALPPGGVNTEAFF.

The genes are TRBV5-6 and TRBJ2-4, with D uncertain. Germline-derived CDR1 and CDR2 are SGHDT and YYEEEE. V was pared by 0 bases and J by 9 bases, with 10 bases between. This CDR3 region has 13 residues. CDR3 in DNA: TGTGCCAGCAGCTTGGCCGGCGACGGCATTCAGTACTTC. Residues: CASSLAGDGIQYF.